A selection of T cell receptor beta chains follows, all from one sample in a study of T-cell memory formation after mild COVID-19. TCRdb passed the 5' RACE reads through MiXCR, listing each CDR3 protein once. The table shows around 340,000 distinct CDR3 sequences, with about 21% occurring only once. The specimen was PBMCs or a T cell subset sorted from them (not recorded which). The receptors stem from an adult woman who had mild COVID-19 (a few samples of this study predate the infection). Cell type and time point are not known. Each CDR3 is given without its conserved first and last residue. The size of a clone is reported for some rows only, either as once, few or many, or as a class for expanded clones.

v_gene: TRBV18
abundance: few
CDR3aa: ASSAPQPQETQY

v_gene: TRBV7-9
abundance: few
CDR3aa: ASSSTSGEVFSYEQY

v_gene: TRBV10-3
abundance: few
CDR3aa: AISESVETQY

v_gene: TRBV3-1
abundance: NA
CDR3aa: ASSLSGLGAYEQY

v_gene: TRBV24-1
abundance: many
CDR3aa: ATSDKTNRGQSSYNEQF

v_gene: TRBV6-5
abundance: NA
CDR3aa: ASSYALAGGPHATQY

v_gene: TRBV5-1
abundance: few
CDR3aa: ASKGSTNTGELF

v_gene: TRBV12-3/TRBV12-4
abundance: NA
CDR3aa: ASTGLGGYNEQF

v_gene: TRBV4-2
abundance: NA
CDR3aa: ASSQERSVSNYGYT

v_gene: TRBV6-6
abundance: NA
CDR3aa: ASSPGLAGFDEQY

v_gene: TRBV6-1
abundance: few
CDR3aa: ASSEVKGAGTDTQY

v_gene: TRBV12-3/TRBV12-4
abundance: few
CDR3aa: ASSIRQGESYNEQF

v_gene: TRBV20-1
abundance: few
CDR3aa: SARDPYRGGPSNEQF

v_gene: TRBV25-1
abundance: few
CDR3aa: ASSNQSMNTEAF

v_gene: TRBV6-2/TRBV6-3
abundance: NA
CDR3aa: ASQVLRSGELF

v_gene: TRBV18
abundance: once
CDR3aa: ASSPTTDTEAF

v_gene: TRBV5-1
abundance: NA
CDR3aa: ASSPDSTSYEQY

v_gene: TRBV5-1
abundance: NA
CDR3aa: ASSSEGALYGYT

v_gene: TRBV3-1
abundance: NA
CDR3aa: ASSQDLRQSYEQY

v_gene: TRBV6-6
abundance: NA
CDR3aa: ASSYETGMINEQY

v_gene: TRBV24-1
abundance: NA
CDR3aa: ATEGLPDRGRSSGTDTQY

v_gene: TRBV20-1
abundance: few
CDR3aa: SARAGRVSTEAF

v_gene: TRBV3-1
abundance: few
CDR3aa: ASSPPASTATNEKLF

v_gene: TRBV14
abundance: NA
CDR3aa: ASSKTTRKGTDTQY

v_gene: TRBV29-1
abundance: few
CDR3aa: SAVDRGTDTQY

v_gene: TRBV15
abundance: NA
CDR3aa: ATSRTRGGNTEAF

v_gene: TRBV5-1
abundance: NA
CDR3aa: ASSRQSMNTEAF

v_gene: TRBV29-1
abundance: NA
CDR3aa: SVSDRGGHEQY

v_gene: TRBV4-1
abundance: few
CDR3aa: ASSQDWRISGNTIY

v_gene: TRBV5-5
abundance: few
CDR3aa: ASSPTGLLGFDGYT

v_gene: TRBV11-1
abundance: NA
CDR3aa: ASSLDAGLAKNIQY

v_gene: TRBV3-1
abundance: few
CDR3aa: ASSQGVGGTEAF

v_gene: TRBV29-1
abundance: few
CDR3aa: SVVVNTEAF

v_gene: TRBV7-8
abundance: few
CDR3aa: ASSLDRAQH

v_gene: TRBV20-1
abundance: NA
CDR3aa: SVQGSLAAYEQY

v_gene: TRBV29-1
abundance: few
CDR3aa: SVAIFTLEPEAF

v_gene: TRBV6-2/TRBV6-3
abundance: NA
CDR3aa: ASSPGGTAAYEQY

v_gene: TRBV7-3
abundance: many
CDR3aa: ASSLRRGGWNEQF

v_gene: TRBV12-3/TRBV12-4
abundance: NA
CDR3aa: ASSLLGNSYNEQF

v_gene: TRBV7-9
abundance: NA
CDR3aa: ASSDQDQPQH

v_gene: TRBV5-1
abundance: few
CDR3aa: ASSLLGTPKETQY

v_gene: TRBV12-3/TRBV12-4
abundance: NA
CDR3aa: ASTPMAGGLRNEQF

v_gene: TRBV27
abundance: few
CDR3aa: ASSLGRGSNEQF

v_gene: TRBV25-1
abundance: NA
CDR3aa: ASSAGGWNTEAF

v_gene: TRBV15
abundance: NA
CDR3aa: ARKCAEAF

v_gene: TRBV7-9
abundance: NA
CDR3aa: ASSSEDTSYEQY